The rows below give T cell receptor beta chains drawn from one sample of a study of regulatory T cells in long-lasting Graves disease. From the multiplex PCR reads, TCRdb called clonotypes with MiXCR, one entry per CDR3 protein. Of some 500,000 distinct CDR3 sequences detected, around 15% appear once; the ten largest clones hold 20% to 25%. The data were also submitted as part of a second study, on T cells in Graves' hyperthyroidism and ophthalmopathy.

The sequencing used peripheral blood mononuclear cells (PBMCs), collected at new diagnosis, from a patient treated with antithyroid drugs. The receptors were gathered from a woman aged 35-65 years with Graves disease. Both conserved end residues are part of each CDR3. The order of the fields is V gene, clone size, D gene, J gene, CDR3 protein, CDR3 DNA. D genes are given only for firm matches. Expanded clones are given a class, and other clones once, few, many or no size at all.

TRBV5-1	many	-	TRBJ1-4	CASSLDQGLGGEKLFF	TGCGCCAGCAGCTTGGATCAGGGGTTGGGTGGCGAAAAACTGTTTTTT
TRBV2	-	-	TRBJ2-5	CASPASAGETQYF	TGTGCCAGTCCGGCTAGCGCTGGGGAGACCCAGTACTTC
TRBV3-1	many	TRBD2	TRBJ2-1	CASRGLGNEQFF	TGTGCCAGCAGAGGACTAGGGAATGAGCAGTTCTTC
TRBV11-2	-	-	TRBJ2-2	CASSAGAGELFF	TGTGCCAGCAGCGCCGGGGCCGGGGAGCTGTTTTTT
TRBV18	few	-	TRBJ1-2	CASSPESEYGYTF	TGTGCCAGCTCACCAGAGTCAGAATATGGCTACACCTTC
TRBV12-3/TRBV12-4	-	-	TRBJ1-5	CASRITGYSNQPQHF	TGTGCCAGCAGGATTACAGGGTATAGCAATCAGCCCCAGCATTTT
TRBV5-1	many	TRBD1	TRBJ2-3	CASSPGQGSITDTQYF	TGCGCCAGCAGCCCCGGACAGGGGTCGATCACAGATACGCAGTATTTT
TRBV5-1	few	-	TRBJ1-2	CASSYIGTANYGYTF	TGCGCCAGCAGCTATATTGGGACGGCAAACTATGGCTACACCTTC
TRBV5-1	few	-	TRBJ1-4	CASSGGPNEKLFF	TGCGCCAGCAGCGGGGGACCGAATGAAAAACTGTTTTTT
TRBV10-2	-	TRBD2	TRBJ2-5	CASKELGGGETQYF	TGCGCCAGCAAAGAGCTGGGGGGGGGAGAGACCCAGTACTTC
TRBV12-3/TRBV12-4	many	-	TRBJ1-1	CASRLDGAQAGEAFF	TGTGCCAGCAGACTCGACGGGGCGCAGGCAGGGGAAGCTTTCTTT
TRBV2	-	-	TRBJ1-4	CASSPSGAEPATNEKLFF	TGTGCCAGCAGCCCGAGCGGGGCTGAGCCCGCAACTAATGAAAAACTGTTTTTT
TRBV12-3/TRBV12-4	few	-	TRBJ2-1	CASGKQGGDEQFF	TGTGCCAGCGGAAAACAGGGAGGGGATGAGCAGTTCTTC
TRBV5-1	few	TRBD1	TRBJ1-1	CASSWGQPNTEAFF	TGCGCCAGCAGCTGGGGACAGCCGAACACTGAAGCTTTCTTT
TRBV20-1	-	-	TRBJ2-4	CSAEAKNIQYF	TGCAGTGCAGAAGCCAAAAACATTCAGTACTTC
TRBV10-1	-	-	TRBJ1-4	CASSKTDKDREKLFF	TGCGCCAGCAGCAAAACAGACAAAGACAGGGAAAAACTGTTTTTT
TRBV9	few	-	TRBJ1-6	CASSVAPTNSYNSPLHF	TGTGCCAGCAGCGTAGCTCCCACTAACTCCTATAATTCACCCCTCCACTTT
TRBV18	many	-	TRBJ1-1	CASSPGRGDTEAFF	TGTGCCAGCTCACCAGGCAGAGGCGACACTGAAGCTTTCTTT
TRBV20-1	few	-	TRBJ2-6	CSPRAIQASGANVLTF	TGCAGTCCGAGGGCTATCCAAGCCTCTGGGGCCAACGTCCTGACTTTC
TRBV3-1	many	TRBD2	TRBJ2-5	CASSQLDSGGPPQYF	TGTGCCAGCAGCCAATTGGATAGCGGGGGGCCGCCCCAGTACTTC
TRBV12-3/TRBV12-4	-	-	TRBJ2-1	CASTNTGIYNEQFF	TGTGCCAGCACCAATACAGGGATCTACAATGAGCAGTTCTTC
TRBV12-3/TRBV12-4	many	TRBD1	TRBJ2-7	CASSRDRGAYEQYF	TGTGCCAGCAGCAGGGACAGGGGCGCCTACGAGCAGTACTTC
TRBV12-3/TRBV12-4	few	TRBD1	TRBJ1-5	CASSPGTGVSNQPQHF	TGTGCCAGCAGTCCGGGGACAGGGGTGAGCAATCAGCCCCAGCATTTT
TRBV12-3/TRBV12-4	few	-	TRBJ1-1	CASKKEVSAEAFF	TGTGCCAGCAAAAAAGAGGTTAGCGCTGAAGCTTTCTTT
TRBV10-2	many	-	TRBJ2-3	CASSTGRGTDTQYF	TGCGCCAGCAGTACAGGGAGGGGCACAGATACGCAGTATTTT
TRBV29-1	-	-	TRBJ1-1	CSVVDPNTEAFF	TGCAGCGTCGTCGACCCGAACACTGAAGCTTTCTTT
TRBV6-1	-	-	TRBJ2-2	CASRQQPNTGELFF	TGTGCCAGCAGACAACAGCCGAACACCGGGGAGCTGTTTTTT
TRBV7-6	-	-	TRBJ1-1	CASSLGGYHIEAFF	TGTGCCAGCAGCTTAGGGGGGTATCACATTGAAGCTTTCTTT
TRBV12-3/TRBV12-4	few	-	TRBJ2-6	CASSLFGANVLTF	TGTGCCAGCAGTCTCTTTGGGGCCAACGTCCTGACTTTC
TRBV19	-	-	TRBJ1-1	CASSIVSGNTEAFF	TGTGCCAGTAGTATAGTTTCGGGGAACACTGAAGCTTTCTTT
TRBV5-1	many	-	TRBJ1-1	CASSQQTTGTEAFF	TGCGCCAGCAGCCAACAGACGACTGGGACTGAAGCTTTCTTT
TRBV15	once	-	TRBJ2-1	CATSRERLTVSYNEQFF	TGTGCCACCAGCAGAGAAAGATTGACAGTCTCCTACAATGAGCAGTTCTTC
TRBV20-1	many	TRBD2	TRBJ2-1	CSAFPSGGYNEQFF	TGCAGTGCTTTCCCTAGCGGGGGCTACAATGAGCAGTTCTTC
TRBV5-1	few	TRBD1	TRBJ1-1	CASSLGGQANTEAFF	TGCGCCAGCAGCTTGGGGGGACAGGCAAACACTGAAGCTTTCTTT
TRBV20-1	once	-	TRBJ1-1	CSARSRRDLNTEAFF	TGCAGTGCTAGGAGTCGGCGAGATTTGAACACTGAAGCTTTCTTT
TRBV19	many	-	TRBJ1-1	CASSEFLGNTEAFF	TGTGCCAGTAGTGAATTTCTGGGGAACACTGAAGCTTTCTTT
TRBV11-2	many	-	TRBJ2-3	CASSSRISPTDTQYF	TGTGCCAGCAGCTCACGAATTTCCCCCACAGATACGCAGTATTTT
TRBV5-1	many	-	TRBJ1-2	CASSSTGNYGYTF	TGTGCCAGCAGCTCGACAGGAAACTATGGCTACACCTTC
TRBV11-2	-	TRBD2	TRBJ2-1	CASSLRGGSYNEQSF	TGTGCCAGCAGCTTACGCGGGGGGTCCTACAATGAGCAGTCCTTC
TRBV9	-	-	TRBJ2-1	CASSVVSTASYNEQFF	TGTGCCAGCAGCGTAGTCTCTACGGCCTCCTACAATGAGCAGTTCTTC
TRBV24-1	many	TRBD1	TRBJ2-5	CATSGPTGEETQYF	TGTGCCACCAGTGGCCCCACAGGGGAAGAGACCCAGTACTTC
TRBV28	few	-	TRBJ2-5	CASSQPGGRETQYF	TGTGCCAGCAGCCAACCGGGGGGCCGGGAGACCCAGTACTTC
TRBV2	few	-	TRBJ1-2	CASSEKGGLLGYTF	TGTGCCAGCAGTGAGAAGGGGGGCCTTCTTGGCTACACCTTC
TRBV27	few	TRBD1	TRBJ2-2	CASSWGTGDRGELFF	TGTGCCAGCAGTTGGGGGACAGGGGATAGGGGGGAGCTGTTTTTT
TRBV5-1	many	TRBD1	TRBJ1-1	CASSLGTGAVKTEAFF	TGCGCCAGCAGCTTGGGTACAGGGGCTGTTAAAACTGAAGCTTTCTTT
TRBV12-3/TRBV12-4	many	TRBD2	TRBJ2-3	CASSFVGGSTDTQYF	TGTGCCAGCAGTTTTGTGGGGGGGAGCACAGATACGCAGTATTTT
TRBV7-9	-	TRBD1	TRBJ1-2	CASSQMDRGYGYTF	TGTGCCAGCAGCCAGATGGACAGGGGCTATGGCTACACCTTC
TRBV27	many	-	TRBJ2-5	CASSVGDQETQYF	TGTGCCAGCAGTGTCGGGGACCAAGAGACCCAGTACTTC
TRBV13	-	-	TRBJ1-1	CATREENTEAFF	TGTGCCACTCGGGAGGAGAACACTGAAGCTTTCTTT
TRBV3-1	-	-	TRBJ2-1	CASSPVAAGTPFF	-
TRBV28	many	TRBD2	TRBJ2-3	CASTAGGTDTQYF	TGTGCCAGCACGGCGGGGGGCACAGATACGCAGTATTTT
TRBV6-1	few	-	TRBJ1-1	CASRPREGTEAFF	TGTGCCAGCAGACCCCGGGAAGGGACTGAAGCTTTCTTT
TRBV19	-	-	TRBJ1-2	CASSIAGSPANYGYTF	TGTGCCAGTAGTATAGCAGGCAGTCCAGCTAACTATGGCTACACCTTC
TRBV7-9	many	-	TRBJ2-1	CASSPTAQEGKREQFF	TGTGCCAGCAGCCCCACGGCACAGGAGGGCAAGAGGGAGCAGTTCTTC
TRBV2	once	-	TRBJ2-1	CASTSGNEQFF	TGTGCCAGCACTTCGGGGAATGAGCAGTTCTTC
TRBV2	many	-	TRBJ1-5	CASTRGDSNQPQHF	TGTGCCAGCACACGTGGAGATAGCAATCAGCCCCAGCATTTT
TRBV7-8	-	-	TRBJ1-2	CASSPMGGQNYGYTF	TGTGCCAGCAGCCCGATGGGAGGACAGAACTATGGCTACACCTTC
TRBV27	few	-	TRBJ2-7	CASSYAAYYEQYF	TGTGCCAGCAGTTACGCAGCCTACTACGAGCAGTACTTC
TRBV7-9	few	-	TRBJ1-6	CASSLQGFNSPLHF	TGTGCCAGCAGCTTACAGGGGTTTAATTCACCCCTCCACTTT